The 2 T cell receptor beta chains reported below all come from one sample, sequenced in a study of response to subunit inactivated influenza vaccine (dated by TCRdb to 2017 to 2018). Libraries were constructed by RT-PCR. For sequencing, an Illumina HiSeq 2500 was employed. TCRdb reprocessing: public reads trimmed at Q25 with fastp, clones called with MiXCR, in-frame beta chains kept. Identical CDR3 protein sequences are pooled into one entry, listed with their most common genes and DNA. The table for this sample lists 400,000 to 550,000 distinct CDR3 sequences; roughly 27% of them were counted only once. The ten biggest clones cover 1.9% of the sample. The sequenced sample was CD4+ T cells sorted from PBMCs, obtained less than 6 days after vaccination. These receptors came from a man aged 50-59 years who received an inactivated influenza vaccine. Donor details come from another sample of the same person, matched by shared clones.

J is TRBJ1-2 and V is TRBV12-3 or TRBV12-4; D is perhaps TRBD1 (5 bases). The germline V and J ends were trimmed by 6 bases and 5 bases, with 13 bases remaining between them. The CDR3 covers 13 residues. The CDR3 here is CASSTGTNYGYTF. The CDR3 DNA follows: TGTGCCAGCAGCACCGGGACCAATTATGGCTACACCTTC.

The chain combines TRBV20-1 with TRBJ2-1, with TRBD2 matching over 7 bases. There are 15 residues in the CDR3. The V gene's germline CDR1 is DFQATT and CDR2 SNEGSKA (reference sequence). The V and J ends lost 3 bases and 7 bases, in that order; junction bases with no gene match: 12. The CDR3 nucleotides are TGCAGTGCTAGGGACCTTCTAGCGGAGCTAAATGAGCAGTTCTTC. This gives the protein CSARDLLAELNEQFF.